A selection of T cell receptor beta chains follows, all from one sample in a study of tumor-infiltrating lymphocytes in glioblastoma multiforme. Each CDR3 protein gets one entry after TCRdb re-called the multiplex PCR reads with MiXCR. The repertoire holds approximately 11,000 distinct CDR3 sequences, with less than 75% as singletons. The sequenced sample consisted of brain tumor tissue. All receptors derive from a male donor with glioblastoma. Each CDR3 is given with its conserved first and last residue. D genes are given only for firm matches. Some rows mark clone size as missing; the rest say once, few, many or name a class of expanded clone.

D gene: TRBD2; J gene: TRBJ2-2; clone size: NA; V gene: TRBV11-2; CDR3 DNA: TGTGCCAGCAACAGAAGGTGGCTGGACACCGGGGGACTATTTTTT; CDR3 protein: CASNRRWLDTGGLFF
D gene: TRBD1; J gene: TRBJ1-1; clone size: NA; V gene: TRBV28; CDR3 DNA: TGTGTCAGCAGTTTATCCCCTCTGGGACAGGGGGTAGCTGAAACTTTCTTT; CDR3 protein: CVSSLSPLGQGVAETFF
D gene: NA; J gene: TRBJ2-1; clone size: once; V gene: TRBV11-2; CDR3 DNA: TGTGCCAGCAGCCGAACGGGCCGGGTTGGGTCGGATAATGAACAGTTCTTC; CDR3 protein: CASSRTGRVGSDNEQFF
D gene: TRBD2; J gene: TRBJ2-7; clone size: once; V gene: TRBV11-1; CDR3 DNA: TGTGCCATCAGCGGGACTAGCGGGAGTGTCAACGAGCAGTACTTC; CDR3 protein: CAISGTSGSVNEQYF
D gene: TRBD2; J gene: TRBJ2-1; clone size: NA; V gene: TRBV11-1; CDR3 DNA: TGCGCCAGCAGCCTGTTGTGGGTAGCGGGAAGTAATGAGCAGTTCTTC; CDR3 protein: CASSLLWVAGSNEQFF
D gene: NA; J gene: TRBJ2-7; clone size: NA; V gene: TRBV11-2; CDR3 DNA: TGTGCCAGCAGCATTTCTCGCCACCGCGGACCCGTTTGCTACGAGCAGTACTTC; CDR3 protein: CASSISRHRGPVCYEQYF
D gene: NA; J gene: TRBJ1-1; clone size: NA; V gene: TRBV29-1; CDR3 DNA: TGCAGCGTTTCGGGCTCGGGGGGCACTGAAGCTTTCTTT; CDR3 protein: CSVSGSGGTEAFF
D gene: NA; J gene: TRBJ2-1; clone size: few; V gene: TRBV11-2; CDR3 DNA: TGTGCCAGCAGCTTGGCAGGGAGCAATGAGCAGTTCTTC; CDR3 protein: CASSLAGSNEQFF
D gene: TRBD1; J gene: TRBJ2-7; clone size: medium-sized; V gene: TRBV5-7; CDR3 DNA: TGTGCCAGCAGCTTGGAAGCCATGGGACAGACACTTCACGACACAACCTACGAGCAGTACTTC; CDR3 protein: CASSLEAMGQTLHDTTYEQYF
D gene: TRBD2; J gene: TRBJ2-5; clone size: NA; V gene: TRBV11-2; CDR3 DNA: TGTGCCAGCAGCTCTTCGACTAGCGGAGGAGAGTCCCAGTACTTC; CDR3 protein: CASSSSTSGGESQYF
D gene: NA; J gene: TRBJ2-1; clone size: NA; V gene: TRBV20-1; CDR3 DNA: TGCAGTGTTAGAGATCAGGTAGGGCTGTATGAGCAGTTCTTC; CDR3 protein: CSVRDQVGLYEQFF
D gene: TRBD1; J gene: TRBJ2-3; clone size: once; V gene: TRBV6-1; CDR3 DNA: TGTGACAGCAGTCAGGGGGTCGGCACAGATACGCAGTATTTT; CDR3 protein: CDSSQGVGTDTQYF
D gene: TRBD1; J gene: TRBJ1-5; clone size: NA; V gene: TRBV6-1; CDR3 DNA: TGTGCCAGCAGAGAGCCTACAGGGGGCAATCAGCCCCGGCATTTT; CDR3 protein: CASREPTGGNQPRHF
D gene: NA; J gene: TRBJ1-1; clone size: NA; V gene: TRBV11-2; CDR3 DNA: TGTGCCAGCAACGTCCCAGGGGCCCCCACGGCGGACACTGAAGCTTTCTTT; CDR3 protein: CASNVPGAPTADTEAFF
D gene: TRBD1; J gene: TRBJ1-4; clone size: many; V gene: TRBV27; CDR3 DNA: TGTGCCAGCAGCCGGACAGGGGGTGGAGGAAAACTGTTTTTT; CDR3 protein: CASSRTGGGGKLFF
D gene: NA; J gene: TRBJ2-5; clone size: NA; V gene: TRBV11-2; CDR3 DNA: TGTGCCAGCAGCTTAGCCGTAGCCCAAGAGACCCAGTACTTC; CDR3 protein: CASSLAVAQETQYF
D gene: NA; J gene: TRBJ2-7; clone size: NA; V gene: TRBV27; CDR3 DNA: TGTGCCAGCAGTTTAAGGAACTGGGGCTACGAGCAATACTTC; CDR3 protein: CASSLRNWGYEQYF
D gene: NA; J gene: TRBJ1-2; clone size: few; V gene: TRBV14; CDR3 DNA: TGTGCCAGCAGCCAATATAGCGTATCAGCCTATGGCTATACCTTC; CDR3 protein: CASSQYSVSAYGYTF
D gene: TRBD1; J gene: TRBJ2-2; clone size: once; V gene: TRBV5-4; CDR3 DNA: TGTGCCGGCAGCCGGGGACAGGGGAACACCGGGGAGCTGTTTTTT; CDR3 protein: CAGSRGQGNTGELFF
D gene: TRBD2; J gene: TRBJ2-1; clone size: NA; V gene: TRBV6-1; CDR3 DNA: TGTGCCAGCACTGAAAAAAGGGTAGCGGGGGCCCATGAGCAGTTCTTC; CDR3 protein: CASTEKRVAGAHEQFF
D gene: NA; J gene: TRBJ2-2; clone size: NA; V gene: TRBV11-2; CDR3 DNA: TGTGCCAGCAGCTTCAGTCCTTACCGGGACGAATATAGCATCGGGGAGCTGCTTTTT; CDR3 protein: CASSFSPYRDEYSIGELLF
D gene: NA; J gene: TRBJ1-5; clone size: NA; V gene: TRBV6-1; CDR3 DNA: TGTGCCAGCAGTGAAGCGGAGGGCTACGGCAATCAGCCCCAGCACTTT; CDR3 protein: CASSEAEGYGNQPQHF